This T cell receptor (beta chain) is drawn from a study of CD8 T cells in Susac syndrome (dated by TCRdb to the late 2010s). Turning to the overall study: Among the sequenced Susac syndrome patients, about six had clinically active disease and under ten were in clinical remission. Susac syndrome patients were therapy-naive, on corticosteroids (some also receiving IVIg), or on IVIg alone at blood withdrawal. Whether CD8+ T cell activation and differentiation in Susac syndrome was antigen driven was tested using repertoire sequencing. Summary of the overall study and its limitations: The study acknowledged that relatively few individuals were included in the TCR sequencing and HLA analysis. In patients with Susac syndrome, the CD4+ T cell repertoire showed no detectable clonal expansion.

Peripheral blood CD8+ and CD4+ T cells from healthy donors, Susac syndrome patients and multiple sclerosis patients were profiled by high-throughput TCR beta sequencing. The Susac syndrome patients fulfilled recently defined diagnostic criteria for definite or probable disease. Bulk CD8+ and CD4+ T cells were purified magnetically by negative isolation, whereas CD8+ TEMRA cells were enriched by FACS. Blood was drawn into EDTA tubes, processed within 24 hours, and PBMCs were isolated by density gradient centrifugation. PBMCs destined for TCR sequencing were cryopreserved in liquid nitrogen and later thawed in a 37 °C water bath. The sorted or isolated CD4+, CD8+ and CD8+ TEMRA cells had a purity of 90% or higher. Notes on this clonotype: No antigen is known for it. Within one base of it there is no much larger clone, and no base qualities were kept.

RNA was extracted using the RNeasy kit, and about 0.45 to 1 ug of the RNA was reverse transcribed with random hexamers. TCR beta CDR3 regions were amplified with the immunoSEQ multiplex PCR assay covering 54 Vbeta and 13 Jbeta segments. To correct PCR amplification bias, a synthetic template baseline was used for both primer optimization and computational correction. Processing in the source paper ran as follows. Only productive sequences were kept, with reads annotated to V, D and J genes according to IMGT and analyzed in immunoSEQ Analyzer. Clonality was computed as one minus Shannon entropy normalized by log2 of the number of productive unique sequences. For each patient and control, public and private clones were evaluated among the 100 most prevalent clones. A clone was defined as Susac-specific if it was absent from the healthy and MS cohorts, from roughly 980 published viral clones and from other ImmuneACCESS disease sequences. Through fastp at Q25 and MiXCR, TCRdb rebuilt clones from the public reads, retaining in-frame beta chains. Every CDR3 protein is listed once, alongside the most common genes and DNA of its rows. The V and J calls and clone size are TCRdb's, not the authors'. The sample table holds about 180,000 distinct CDR3 sequences, of which roughly 94% were seen once. Approximately 0.11% of the sample rests with the top ten.

The CDR3 runs 16 amino acids, cysteine and phenylalanine included. Of the read, only the CDR3 DNA is kept; its 48 bases are in frame from base 1. Germline trimming amounts to 6 bases on V and 6 bases on J, with 11 as the count of junction bases outside the gene matches. Based on the germline V gene, the CDR1 and CDR2 sequences are MGHDK and SYGVNS. This TCR was recovered from a human donor with Susac syndrome. The rearrangement combines TRBV25-1 with TRBJ2-2, and 9 junction bases match TRBD1. Sequenced input: CD4+ T cells from PBMCs. The encoded CDR3 is CASRPPGQGNAGELFF. The DNA sequence follows: TGTGCCAGCAGGCCCCCGGGACAGGGAAATGCCGGGGAGCTGTTTTTT.